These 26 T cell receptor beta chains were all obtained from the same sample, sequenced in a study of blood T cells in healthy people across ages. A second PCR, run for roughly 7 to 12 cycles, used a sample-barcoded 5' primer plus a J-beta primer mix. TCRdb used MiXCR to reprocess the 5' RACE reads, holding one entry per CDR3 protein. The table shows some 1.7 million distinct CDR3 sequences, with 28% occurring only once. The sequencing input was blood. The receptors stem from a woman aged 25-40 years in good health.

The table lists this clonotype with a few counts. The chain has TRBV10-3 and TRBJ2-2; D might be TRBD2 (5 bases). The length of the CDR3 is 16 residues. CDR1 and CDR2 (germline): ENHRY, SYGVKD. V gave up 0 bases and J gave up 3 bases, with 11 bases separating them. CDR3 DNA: TGTGCCATCAGTGAGTCGGGTGACTACTACACCGGGGAGCTGTTTTTT. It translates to CAISESGDYYTGELFF.

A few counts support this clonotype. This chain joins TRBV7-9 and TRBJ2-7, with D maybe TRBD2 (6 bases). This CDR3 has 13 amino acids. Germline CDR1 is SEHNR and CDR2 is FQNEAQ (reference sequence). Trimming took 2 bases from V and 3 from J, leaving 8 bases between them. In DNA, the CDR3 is TGTGCCAGCAGCTTACGGGAGTTCTACGAGCAGTACTTC. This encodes CASSLREFYEQYF.

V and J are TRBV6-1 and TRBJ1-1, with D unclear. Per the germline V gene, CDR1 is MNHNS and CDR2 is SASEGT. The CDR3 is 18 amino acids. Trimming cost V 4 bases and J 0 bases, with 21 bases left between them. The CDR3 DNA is TGTGCCAGCAGTGCGAGGCCGGACGGCTCCGTAGTGAACACTGAAGCTTTCTTT. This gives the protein CASSARPDGSVVNTEAFF.

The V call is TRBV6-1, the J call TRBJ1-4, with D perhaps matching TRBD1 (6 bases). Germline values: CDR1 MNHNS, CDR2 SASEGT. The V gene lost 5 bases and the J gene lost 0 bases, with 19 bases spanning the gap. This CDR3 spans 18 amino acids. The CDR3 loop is CASSRTGRIIPTNEKLFF. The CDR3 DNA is TGTGCCAGCAGTCGTACAGGGAGAATAATTCCAACTAATGAAAAACTGTTTTTT.

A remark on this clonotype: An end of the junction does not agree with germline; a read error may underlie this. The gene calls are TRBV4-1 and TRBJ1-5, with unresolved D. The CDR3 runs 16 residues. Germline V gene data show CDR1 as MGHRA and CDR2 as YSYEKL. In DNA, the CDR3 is TGCACCAGCAGCCAATACTACACATTAGCAAATCAGCCCCAGCATTTT. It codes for CTSSQYYTLANQPQHF.

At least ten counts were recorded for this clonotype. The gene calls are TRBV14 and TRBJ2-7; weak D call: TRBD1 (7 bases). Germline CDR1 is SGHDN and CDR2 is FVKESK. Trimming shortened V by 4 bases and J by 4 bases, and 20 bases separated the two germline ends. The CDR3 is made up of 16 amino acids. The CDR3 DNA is TGTGCCAGCAGCCGCCCCACCTCGACAGGGAGGTACGAGCAGTACTTC. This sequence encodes CASSRPTSTGRYEQYF.

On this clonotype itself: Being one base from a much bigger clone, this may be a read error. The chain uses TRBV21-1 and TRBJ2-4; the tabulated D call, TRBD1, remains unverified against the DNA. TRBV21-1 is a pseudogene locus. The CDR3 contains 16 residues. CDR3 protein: CASSPRQGGGKNIQYF. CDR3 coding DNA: TGTGCCAGCAGCCCAAGACAGGGTGGGGGCAAAAACATTCAGTACTTC.

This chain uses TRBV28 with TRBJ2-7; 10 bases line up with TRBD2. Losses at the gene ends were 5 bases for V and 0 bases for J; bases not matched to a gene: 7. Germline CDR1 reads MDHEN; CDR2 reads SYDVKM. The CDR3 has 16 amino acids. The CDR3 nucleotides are TGTGCCAGCAGTCACTGGACTAGCGGCAGCTCCTACGAGCAGTACTTC. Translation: CASSHWTSGSSYEQYF.

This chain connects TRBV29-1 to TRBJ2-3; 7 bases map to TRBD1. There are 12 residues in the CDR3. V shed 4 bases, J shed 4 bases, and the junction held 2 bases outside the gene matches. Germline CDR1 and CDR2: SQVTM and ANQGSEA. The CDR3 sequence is CSVGRGPDTQYF. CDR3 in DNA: TGCAGCGTTGGTAGGGGGCCAGATACGCAGTATTTT.

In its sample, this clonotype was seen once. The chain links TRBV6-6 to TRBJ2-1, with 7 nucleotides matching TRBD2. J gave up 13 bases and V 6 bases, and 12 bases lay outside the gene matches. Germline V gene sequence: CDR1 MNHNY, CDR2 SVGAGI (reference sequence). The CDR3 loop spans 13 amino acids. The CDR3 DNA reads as TGTGCCAGCAGGCCAGGCGGGGGTCAGACCCAGTTCTTC. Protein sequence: CASRPGGGQTQFF.

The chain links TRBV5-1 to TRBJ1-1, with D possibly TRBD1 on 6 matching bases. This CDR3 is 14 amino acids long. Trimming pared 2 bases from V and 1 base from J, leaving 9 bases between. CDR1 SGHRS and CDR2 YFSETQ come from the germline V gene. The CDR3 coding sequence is TGCGCCAGCAGCTTCGGGACACCGAACACTGAAGCTTTCTTT. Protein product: CASSFGTPNTEAFF.

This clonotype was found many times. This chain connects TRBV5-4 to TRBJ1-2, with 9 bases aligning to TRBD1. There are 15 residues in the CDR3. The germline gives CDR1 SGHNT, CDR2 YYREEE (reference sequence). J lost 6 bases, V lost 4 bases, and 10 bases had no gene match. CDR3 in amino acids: CASSIPGQGFHGYTF. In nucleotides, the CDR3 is TGTGCCAGCAGCATACCGGGACAGGGATTCCATGGCTACACCTTC.

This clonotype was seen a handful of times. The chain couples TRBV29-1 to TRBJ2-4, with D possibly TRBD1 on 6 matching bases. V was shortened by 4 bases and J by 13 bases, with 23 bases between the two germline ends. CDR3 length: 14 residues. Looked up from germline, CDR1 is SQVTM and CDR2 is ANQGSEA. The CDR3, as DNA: TGCAGCGTTGTCCCTAGGACAGTCGATGGTGAGCAGTACTTC. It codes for CSVVPRTVDGEQYF. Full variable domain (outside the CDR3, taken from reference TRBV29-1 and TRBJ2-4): SAVISQKPSRDICQRGTSLTIQCQVDSQVTMMFWYRQQPGQSLTLIATANQGSEATYESGFVIDKFPISRPNLTFSTLTVSNMSPEDSSIYLCSVVPRTVDGEQYFGAGTRLSVL.

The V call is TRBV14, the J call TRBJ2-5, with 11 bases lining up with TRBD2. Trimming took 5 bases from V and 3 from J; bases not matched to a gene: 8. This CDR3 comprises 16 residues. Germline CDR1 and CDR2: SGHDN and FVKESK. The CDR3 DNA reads TGTGCCAGCAGCGGAGTAGCGGGGGGGGCGAAAGAGACCCAGTACTTC. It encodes CASSGVAGGAKETQYF. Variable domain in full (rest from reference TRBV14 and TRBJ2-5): EAGVTQFPSHSVIEKGQTVTLRCDPISGHDNLYWYRRVMGKEIKFLLHFVKESKQDESGMPNNRFLAERTGGTYSTLKVQPAELEDSGVYFCASSGVAGGAKETQYFGPGTRLLVL.

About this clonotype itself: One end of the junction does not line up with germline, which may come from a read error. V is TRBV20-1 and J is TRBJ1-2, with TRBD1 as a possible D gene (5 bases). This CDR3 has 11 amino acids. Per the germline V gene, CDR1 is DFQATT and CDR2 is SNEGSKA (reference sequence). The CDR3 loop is CSTSPGDGYTF. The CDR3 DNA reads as TGCAGTACTAGTCCGGGGGATGGCTACACCTTC.

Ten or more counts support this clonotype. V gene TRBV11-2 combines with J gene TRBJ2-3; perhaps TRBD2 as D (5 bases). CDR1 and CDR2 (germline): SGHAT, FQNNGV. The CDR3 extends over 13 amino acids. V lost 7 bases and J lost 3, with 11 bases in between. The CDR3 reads CASILSGTDTQYF. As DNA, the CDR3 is TGTGCCAGCATCCTATCGGGGACAGATACGCAGTATTTT. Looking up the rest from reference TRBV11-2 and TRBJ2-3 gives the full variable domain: EAGVAQSPRYKIIEKRQSVAFWCNPISGHATLYWYQQILGQGPKLLIQFQNNGVVDDSQLPKDRFSAERLKGVDSTLKIQPAKLEDSAVYLCASILSGTDTQYFGPGTRLTVL.

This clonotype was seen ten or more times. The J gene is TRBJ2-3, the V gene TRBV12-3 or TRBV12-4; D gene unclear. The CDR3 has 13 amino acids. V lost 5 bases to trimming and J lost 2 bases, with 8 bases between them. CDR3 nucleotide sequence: TGTGCCAGCAGTCCGGAATCCACAGATACGCAGTATTTT. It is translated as CASSPESTDTQYF.

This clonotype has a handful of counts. The CDR3 reads CSARGRPCYEQYF. CDR3 DNA sequence: TGCAGTGCTAGGGGCCGTCCTTGCTACGAGCAGTACTTC. The rearrangement joins TRBV20-1 to TRBJ2-7, with unresolved D. Germline V gives CDR1 DFQATT, CDR2 SNEGSKA (reference sequence). The CDR3 has 13 amino acids. V dropped 3 bases and J dropped 3 bases, with 12 bases sitting between them.

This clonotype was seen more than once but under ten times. The CDR3 region is CASSLQEGAVYEQYF. For the CDR3, the DNA is TGTGCCAGCAGCCTCCAGGAAGGGGCGGTATACGAGCAGTACTTC. The chain has TRBV9 and TRBJ2-5; a possible D gene is TRBD1 (5 bases). The J call could be wrong; TRBJ2-7 is a better fit for the DNA end. This CDR3 has 15 residues. Germline loops: CDR1 SGDLS, CDR2 YYNGEE.

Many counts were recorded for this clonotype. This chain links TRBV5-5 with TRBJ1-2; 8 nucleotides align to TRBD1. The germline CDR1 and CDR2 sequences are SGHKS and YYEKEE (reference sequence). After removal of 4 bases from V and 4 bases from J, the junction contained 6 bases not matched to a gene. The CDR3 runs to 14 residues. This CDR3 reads CASSATGEGYGYTF. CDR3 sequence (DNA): TGTGCCAGCAGCGCGACAGGGGAGGGCTATGGCTACACCTTC.

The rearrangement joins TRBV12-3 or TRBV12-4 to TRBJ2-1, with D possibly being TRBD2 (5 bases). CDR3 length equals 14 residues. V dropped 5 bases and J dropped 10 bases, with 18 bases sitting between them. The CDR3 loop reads CASSKPTPSGEQFF. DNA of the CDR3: TGTGCCAGCAGTAAGCCGACGCCCTCGGGGGAGCAGTTCTTC.

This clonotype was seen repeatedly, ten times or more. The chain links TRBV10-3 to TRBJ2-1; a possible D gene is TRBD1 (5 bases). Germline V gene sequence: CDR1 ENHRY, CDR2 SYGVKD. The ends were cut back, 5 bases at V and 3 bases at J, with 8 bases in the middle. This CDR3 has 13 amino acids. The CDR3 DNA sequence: TGTGCCATCAGTTCAGACAGCTACAATGAGCAGTTCTTC. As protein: CAISSDSYNEQFF.

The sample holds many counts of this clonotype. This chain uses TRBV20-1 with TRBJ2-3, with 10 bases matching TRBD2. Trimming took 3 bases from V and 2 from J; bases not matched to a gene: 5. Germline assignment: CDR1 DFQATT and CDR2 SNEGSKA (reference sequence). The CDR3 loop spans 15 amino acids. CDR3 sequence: CSARSLAGDTDTQYF. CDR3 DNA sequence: TGCAGTGCTAGGAGTCTAGCGGGAGACACAGATACGCAGTATTTT.

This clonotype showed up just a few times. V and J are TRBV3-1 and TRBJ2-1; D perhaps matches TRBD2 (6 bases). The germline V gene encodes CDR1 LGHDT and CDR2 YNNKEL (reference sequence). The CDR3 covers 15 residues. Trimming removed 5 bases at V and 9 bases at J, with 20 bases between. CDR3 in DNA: TGTGCCAGCAGCGAGCGGGTAGCCCCCAACACTGAGCAGTTCTTC. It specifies CASSERVAPNTEQFF.

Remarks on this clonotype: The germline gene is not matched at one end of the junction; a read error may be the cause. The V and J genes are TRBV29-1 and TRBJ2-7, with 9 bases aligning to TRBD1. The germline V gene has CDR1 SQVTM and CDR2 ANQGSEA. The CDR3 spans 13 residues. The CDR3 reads CSARDRASYEEYF. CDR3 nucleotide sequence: TGCAGCGCTCGGGACAGGGCCTCCTACGAGGAGTACTTC.

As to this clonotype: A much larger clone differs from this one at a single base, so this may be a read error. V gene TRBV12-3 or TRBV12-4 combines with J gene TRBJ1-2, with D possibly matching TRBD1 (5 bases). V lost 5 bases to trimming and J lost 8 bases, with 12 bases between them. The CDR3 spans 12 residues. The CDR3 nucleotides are TGTGCCAGCAGTGACAAGGGGCGCGGCTACACCTTC. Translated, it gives CASSDKGRGYTF.